This TCR beta chain was sequenced for a study of PD-L1 blockade in urothelial cancer. The wider study: Of about 29 patients, about 24 were males with bladder-origin urothelial cancer. Study patients had been treated with 0 to 3 previous chemotherapy regimens. Blood was subjected to analysis at 3 weeks (second dose) and 6 weeks following treatment start. Regarding the study as a whole: Durable benefit accompanied greater 3-week expansion of tumor-associated blood clones.

Some clones are missing from TCRdb's copy, which holds only in-frame ones; the method was immunoSEQ multiplex PCR. The table shows tens of thousands of clones, with around nine tenths occurring only once. V was pared by 7 bases and J by 3 bases, with 5 bases of the junction left unmatched. Germline V gene lookup returns CDR1 LNHDA and CDR2 SQIVND (reference sequence). The CDR3 length is 14 residues. As regards this clone: Its target is unknown.

This TCR was sampled from a man between 50 and 59 years old with urothelial cancer. This chain uses TRBV19 with TRBJ2-1; 8 bases are a match to TRBD1. The material was PBMCs, obtained around atezolizumab (anti-PD-L1) treatment. CDR3 in amino acids: CASKTGGNYNEQFF. The CDR3 bases are TGTGCCAGTAAAACAGGGGGGAACTACAATGAGCAGTTCTTC.